One T cell receptor beta chain is described in this entry. Its specificity is not known. The germline V gene encodes CDR1 SEHNR and CDR2 FQNEAQ (reference sequence). V dropped 4 bases and J dropped 4 bases, with 8 bases sitting between them. This CDR3 comprises 12 residues. Sequencing libraries made from TCR beta cDNA carried unique molecular identifiers. TCRdb reprocessed the PCR reads via MiXCR and lists one record per CDR3 protein. The sample consists of 750,000 to 950,000 distinct CDR3 sequences, 53% of them appearing once. This sample stems from a study of post-analysis software for immune sequencing data. General study points: Included in a set of four or five TRBV segments more frequent in patients than controls were TRBV5-6, TRBV5-1 and TRBV20-1.

The sequence was obtained from a girl aged 10 to 17 with multiple sclerosis. The V gene is TRBV7-9, the J gene TRBJ2-7, with D perhaps TRBD2 (6 bases). Sequences were obtained from blood. The CDR3 nucleotides are TGTGCCAGCAGCTCGGGAGAATACGAGCAGTACTTC. This codes for CASSSGEYEQYF.